This T cell receptor beta chain was sequenced in a study of cytomegalovirus exposure and HLA in healthy donors. General study results and limits: A later examination showed that TCR association rates differed by HLA locus, with DRB1 most and HLA-C fewest. Overall, under 200 TCR beta chains were annotated as cytomegalovirus-associated.

PCR employed 60 Vbeta and 13 Jbeta primers. The method was immunoSEQ multiplex PCR; TCRdb's version includes in-frame clones alone and lacks a portion of them. The sample lists approximately 150,000 clones, roughly 76% seen once, with 4.9% in the top ten. For this clone: Its cognate antigen is unknown.

The germline V gene encodes CDR1 SNHLY and CDR2 FYNNEI. CDR3 length: 14 amino acids. V shed 6 bases and J shed 6 bases, with 15 bases lying between them. V and J are TRBV2 and TRBJ1-5, with a tentative D call TRBD1 (6 bases). The origin of this receptor is a woman under 30 in good health and CMV-seropositive. Material for sequencing was PBMCs. CDR3 coding DNA: TGTGCCAGCAGCTTACCAGGGGCCCCTCAGCCCCAGCATTTT. This encodes CASSLPGAPQPQHF.